The rows below give T cell receptor beta chains drawn from one sample of a study of beta chain features in type 1 diabetes. Assay used: immunoSEQ multiplex PCR; TCRdb lists only in-frame clones, some missing. The sample yields about 360,000 clones, 10% to 15% seen once. The sample consisted of naive CD4+ T cells from blood. These receptors all come from a man between 18 and 35 years old in good health. Each CDR3 is given with its conserved first and last residue. Each record gives: clone size, J gene, D gene, V gene, CDR3 DNA, CDR3 protein. A D gene is named only where the DNA matches it firmly. The size field is filled for only some rows; it gives once, few, many or a size class.

size: .; J: TRBJ1-6; D: .; V: TRBV30; DNA: TGTGCCTGGGCCTGGGGCAGCTCCTATAATTCACCCCTCCACTTT; CDR3: CAWAWGSSYNSPLHF
size: .; J: TRBJ1-3; D: .; V: TRBV30; DNA: TGTGCCTGGAGTGTTCTTCAGGGACAAGGAAACACCATATATTTT; CDR3: CAWSVLQGQGNTIYF
size: .; J: TRBJ1-6; D: .; V: TRBV27; DNA: TGTGCCAGCAGCCTGGACAGCTTTAATTCACCCCTCCACTTT; CDR3: CASSLDSFNSPLHF
size: few; J: TRBJ2-6; D: .; V: TRBV10-3; DNA: TGTGCCATCAGTGGGACACAACCCGGGGGTTCTGGGGCCAACGTCCTGACTTTC; CDR3: CAISGTQPGGSGANVLTF
size: few; J: TRBJ1-5; D: TRBD1; V: TRBV10-3; DNA: TGTGCCATCAGTGGGACAGGAAACTCTCAGCCCCAGCATTTT; CDR3: CAISGTGNSQPQHF
size: .; J: TRBJ2-7; D: .; V: TRBV11-2; DNA: TGTGCCAGCAGCTTAACAGTCGGCGAGCAGTACTTC; CDR3: CASSLTVGEQYF
size: .; J: TRBJ1-4; D: .; V: TRBV30; DNA: TGTGCCTGGAGTTTCCAGAGGAATGAAAAACTGTTTTTT; CDR3: CAWSFQRNEKLFF
size: few; J: TRBJ1-1; D: .; V: TRBV23-1; DNA: TGCGCCAGCAGTCAATCCGGAGCTTTCTTT; CDR3: CASSQSGAFF
size: many; J: TRBJ2-5; D: .; V: TRBV6-6; DNA: TGTGCCAGCAGTCCACAGGAGACCCAGTACTTC; CDR3: CASSPQETQYF
size: .; J: TRBJ2-5; D: TRBD2; V: TRBV5-1; DNA: TGCGCCAGCACCCTAGCGGGAGGCGCCGCCGGGGGAGAGACCCAGTACTTC; CDR3: CASTLAGGAAGGETQYF
size: few; J: TRBJ1-5; D: .; V: TRBV7-3; DNA: TGTGCCAGCAGCCTGGGCGCCAATCAGCCCCAGCATTTT; CDR3: CASSLGANQPQHF
size: .; J: TRBJ2-1; D: TRBD2; V: TRBV7-3; DNA: TGTGCCAGCAGCCCTAGCGGGGGTTTGAATGAGCAGTTCTTC; CDR3: CASSPSGGLNEQFF
size: .; J: TRBJ2-7; D: .; V: TRBV5-1; DNA: TGCGCCAGCAGCCCTAGCCCTAGCGTTGGAGAGCAGTACTTC; CDR3: CASSPSPSVGEQYF
size: .; J: TRBJ2-7; D: .; V: TRBV11-2; DNA: TGTGCCAGCAGCCTTAACTACGAGCAGTACTTC; CDR3: CASSLNYEQYF
size: .; J: TRBJ1-3; D: .; V: TRBV7-8; DNA: TGTGCCAGCAGCTTACTCGCAGGTCCCGGCTCTGGAAACACCATATATTTT; CDR3: CASSLLAGPGSGNTIYF
size: few; J: TRBJ2-1; D: .; V: TRBV4-3; DNA: TGCGCCAGCAGCCAAGGGAGTGGCAGGGGTCTAAATGAGCAGTTCTTC; CDR3: CASSQGSGRGLNEQFF
size: few; J: TRBJ2-1; D: .; V: TRBV7-2; DNA: TGTGCCAGCATTCCGGCGGGCGCGTACAATGAGCAGTTCTTC; CDR3: CASIPAGAYNEQFF
size: few; J: TRBJ2-3; D: TRBD2; V: TRBV14; DNA: TGTGCCAGCAGCCGGGGACTAGCAACAGATACGCAGTATTTT; CDR3: CASSRGLATDTQYF
size: .; J: TRBJ2-7; D: .; V: TRBV2; DNA: TGTGCCAGGGGGCAAAGTTCCTACGAGCAGTACTTC; CDR3: CARGQSSYEQYF
size: .; J: TRBJ1-6; D: TRBD1; V: TRBV4-2; DNA: TGTGCCAGCAGCCAAGATTTGCCACAGGGGGCGCGCAATTCACCCCTCCACTTT; CDR3: CASSQDLPQGARNSPLHF
size: .; J: TRBJ2-6; D: .; V: TRBV5-1; DNA: TGCGCCAGCAGCTTGAGGAGGGGCCCGGCCTCCCCTGAAGGGGCCAACGTCCTGACTTTC; CDR3: CASSLRRGPASPEGANVLTF